This section outlines one TCR beta chain sequence together with its context. Its antigen is currently unknown. This CDR3 is 11 amino acids long. Germline CDR1 GTSNPN, CDR2 SVGIG (reference sequence). V lost 4 bases, J lost 2 bases, and 5 bases lay in between. Likely shared infections and vaccines: all three twin pairs were reared together. TCRdb re-called the 5' RACE reads with MiXCR, one entry per CDR3 protein. The table shows hundreds of thousands of distinct CDR3 sequences, with about 28% occurring only once. The record originates from a study of identical twins' blood T cells. Whole-study context: Around 51 million reads covered roughly six alpha-chain and roughly six beta-chain libraries. Notes on the study in general: Twin repertoire similarity may partly reflect shared environment.

The clonotype comes from a woman aged 18-55 years in good health. The chain links TRBV30 to TRBJ1-1; D gene unclear. Sequencing was performed on PBMCs. CDR3 DNA: TGTGCCTGGAATGGAAACACTGAAGCTTTCTTT. Amino acid sequence: CAWNGNTEAFF.